These T cell receptor beta chains were read from a single sample in a study of cytomegalovirus exposure and HLA in healthy donors. Sequencing used immunoSEQ multiplex PCR; TCRdb keeps in-frame clones, though not all of them. The profile shows approximately 100,000 clones, 75% to 85% of them singletons. Material for sequencing was PBMCs. The source is a man younger than 30 in good health and CMV-seronegative. Both conserved end residues are part of each CDR3. D genes are given only for firm matches. The size entry is marked missing in some rows and otherwise reads once, few, many or a size class.

clone size	V gene	J gene	D gene	CDR3 protein	CDR3 DNA
.	TRBV7-9	TRBJ2-3	.	CASSRPWASRDTDTQYF	TGTGCCAGCAGCCGCCCCTGGGCTAGCAGAGACACAGATACGCAGTATTTT
.	TRBV7-9	TRBJ2-1	TRBD2	CSSSLRRGGYNEQFF	TGTTCCAGCAGCTTACGGCGGGGGGGATACAATGAGCAGTTCTTC
.	TRBV5-6	TRBJ1-2	.	CASSSPFVGYTF	TGTGCCAGCAGCTCCCCTTTTGTGGGCTACACCTTC
.	TRBV19	TRBJ1-2	.	CASSIPRTVGGYTF	TGTGCCAGTAGTATCCCCAGGACAGTAGGAGGCTACACCTTC
.	TRBV7-2	TRBJ1-4	TRBD1	CASSLDRGREKLFF	TGTGCCAGCAGCTTAGACAGGGGGCGTGAAAAACTGTTTTTT
large	TRBV10-2	TRBJ2-7	.	CASSEGAYYEQYF	TGCGCCAGCAGTGAGGGGGCCTACTACGAGCAGTACTTC
once	TRBV18	TRBJ1-6	.	CASSSQDNSPLHF	TGTGCCAGCTCATCCCAGGATAATTCACCCCTCCACTTT
few	TRBV10-3	TRBJ1-1	.	CAISESGNMNTEAFF	TGTGCCATCAGTGAGTCCGGGAACATGAACACTGAAGCTTTCTTT
.	TRBV6-5	TRBJ1-1	.	CASNRIAPGTEAFF	TGTGCCAGCAATCGCATAGCCCCAGGGACTGAAGCTTTCTTT
.	TRBV6-1	TRBJ1-5	.	CASSPPNQPQHF	TGTGCCAGCAGCCCCCCGAATCAGCCCCAGCATTTT
.	TRBV18	TRBJ2-5	TRBD1	CASSATGRKETQYF	TGTGCCAGCTCAGCGACAGGGAGAAAAGAGACCCAGTACTTC
.	TRBV14	TRBJ1-2	.	CASSQVSGGFNPNYGYTF	TGTGCCAGCAGCCAAGTATCGGGAGGCTTCAACCCCAACTATGGCTACACCTTC
.	TRBV14	TRBJ2-1	TRBD1	CASSGLGTGLINEQFF	TGTGCCAGCAGCGGACTCGGGACAGGGCTTATCAATGAGCAGTTCTTC
once	TRBV5-4	TRBJ1-2	TRBD1	CASSFLDRGDYGYTF	TGTGCCAGCAGTTTCCTTGACAGGGGCGACTATGGCTACACCTTC
.	TRBV7-2	TRBJ2-7	TRBD2	CASNYPSGGRGGSSYEQYF	TGTGCCAGCAACTACCCTTCGGGGGGGCGGGGGGGTAGCTCCTACGAGCAGTACTTC
.	TRBV29-1	TRBJ2-7	.	CSVLPDSAYEQYF	TGCAGCGTACTGCCAGACAGCGCCTACGAGCAGTACTTC
once	TRBV7-9	TRBJ1-3	.	CASSLRASGNTIYF	TGTGCCAGCAGCTTACGAGCTTCTGGAAACACCATATATTTT
.	TRBV5-4	TRBJ1-1	.	CASSKDSLSTEAFF	TGTGCCAGCAGCAAAGACAGCCTGAGCACTGAAGCTTTCTTT
.	TRBV11-1	TRBJ1-2	TRBD1	CASSAPSGTGGYGYTF	TGTGCCAGCAGCGCTCCATCCGGGACAGGGGGCTATGGCTACACCTTC
.	TRBV27	TRBJ1-6	.	CASSLSYNSPLHF	TGTGCCAGCAGTCTTTCCTATAATTCACCCCTCCACTTT
.	TRBV7-9	TRBJ1-4	TRBD1	CASSLDRGDEKLFF	TGTGCCAGCAGCCTTGACAGGGGAGATGAAAAACTGTTTTTT
.	TRBV7-8	TRBJ2-5	TRBD2	CASSLGTSGAQETQYF	TGTGCCAGCAGCTTAGGGACTAGCGGAGCGCAAGAGACCCAGTACTTC
.	TRBV7-6	TRBJ2-1	TRBD1	CASSLGQNNNEQFF	TGTGCCAGCAGCTTGGGACAGAATAACAATGAGCAGTTCTTC
.	TRBV19	TRBJ2-7	.	CASSIKGDLSYEQYF	TGTGCCAGTAGTATAAAGGGGGACCTCTCCTACGAGCAGTACTTC
.	TRBV4-2	TRBJ2-2	.	CASSQGDSIGELFF	TGTGCCAGCAGCCAAGGAGACAGCATCGGGGAGCTGTTTTTT
.	TRBV6-1	TRBJ1-1	.	CASSESGGKKTFF	TGTGCCAGCAGTGAAAGCGGCGGGAAGAAGACTTTCTTT
few	TRBV7-6	TRBJ2-7	.	CASSLVSPTYEQYF	TGTGCCAGCAGCTTAGTTAGCCCAACCTACGAGCAGTACTTC
.	TRBV27	TRBJ1-2	TRBD1	CASSSTGEDGYTF	TGTGCCAGCAGCTCGACAGGGGAGGATGGCTACACCTTC
.	TRBV5-8	TRBJ2-5	TRBD1	CASSKGQTQETQYF	TGTGCCAGCAGCAAGGGACAGACTCAAGAGACCCAGTACTTC
.	TRBV7-7	TRBJ2-3	TRBD2	CASSPGLATDTQYF	TGTGCTAGCAGCCCGGGACTAGCGACAGATACGCAGTATTTT
few	TRBV21-1	TRBJ2-7	.	CASSSSGEDPYEQYF	TGTGCCAGCAGCTCAAGTGGAGAGGATCCCTACGAGCAGTACTTC
.	TRBV10-3	TRBJ2-7	TRBD2	CAISMTSGGPPVYEQYF	TGTGCCATCAGCATGACTAGCGGGGGGCCCCCGGTCTACGAGCAGTACTTC
.	TRBV6-6	TRBJ2-1	TRBD2	CASSYRRGGNEQFF	TGTGCCAGCAGTTACCGTCGCGGGGGCAATGAGCAGTTCTTC
.	TRBV5-6	TRBJ2-5	TRBD2	CASRLAAETQYF	TGTGCCAGCAGACTAGCGGCTGAGACCCAGTACTTC
.	TRBV2	TRBJ2-7	TRBD2	CASEWTSGGRSEQYF	TGTGCCAGCGAGTGGACTAGCGGGGGCAGGAGCGAGCAGTACTTC
.	TRBV6-1	TRBJ2-2	TRBD1	CASIEGADTGELFF	TGTGCCAGCATTGAGGGGGCGGACACCGGGGAGCTGTTTTTT
.	TRBV5-4	TRBJ2-7	TRBD2	CASSFLTSASYEQYF	TGTGCCAGCAGCTTTCTGACTAGCGCATCCTACGAGCAGTACTTC